These 30 T cell receptor beta chains originate from one sample sequenced in a study of blood T cell repertoires in COVID-19. The repertoire was sequenced with immunoSEQ multiplex PCR; TCRdb's copy has only in-frame clones and lacks some. The sample yields approximately 200,000 clones, around four fifths seen once. Sequencing input: peripheral blood. Every receptor here comes from a human donor with acute or convalescent COVID-19. The donor label of this sample is uncertain.

The genes are TRBV7-9 and TRBJ2-5; D is possibly TRBD2 (5 bases). The CDR3 covers 12 residues. From germline, CDR1 is SEHNR and CDR2 FQNEAQ (reference sequence). V was shortened by 5 bases and J by 5 bases, with 9 bases between the two germline ends. For the CDR3, the DNA is TGTGCCAGCAGCCCGGGGTGGGAGACCCAGTACTTC. It codes for CASSPGWETQYF.

V usage is TRBV6-5 and J usage is TRBJ2-3; 13 bases align to TRBD2. V lost 9 bases and J lost 4; bases outside the gene matches: 4. The CDR3 runs to 14 residues. Germline V CDR1 and CDR2: MNHEY, SVGAGI. The CDR3: CASRTSGSPDTQYF. In DNA form, the CDR3 reads TGTGCCAGTCGGACTAGCGGGAGCCCAGATACGCAGTATTTT.

This chain uses TRBV4-1 with TRBJ2-7; TRBD2 aligns across 13 bases. Losses at the gene ends were 4 bases for V and 0 bases for J; bases not matched to a gene: 3. This CDR3 is built from 16 residues. In germline, CDR1 is MGHRA, CDR2 YSYEKL. The CDR3 DNA follows: TGCGCCAGCAGCCGAGGACTAGCGGGAGACTCCTACGAGCAGTACTTC. This codes for CASSRGLAGDSYEQYF.

This chain uses TRBV9 with TRBJ1-5; 10 positions match TRBD1. This CDR3 is 15 amino acids long. Looked up from germline, CDR1 is SGDLS and CDR2 is YYNGEE. The junction had 3 bases not matched to a gene; V was cut back by 0 bases and J by 6 bases. CDR3 bases: TGTGCCAGCAGCGTAGGACAGGGGGCCGGTCAGCCCCAGCATTTT. Translating it yields CASSVGQGAGQPQHF.

The CDR3 DNA is TGTGCCAGCAGCTCAGAGTGGAGCTCCTACAATGAGCAGTTCTTC. Its translation is CASSSEWSSYNEQFF. The chain joins TRBV7-2 to TRBJ2-1, with no clear D. CDR1 and CDR2 from the germline V gene are SGHTA and FQGNSA. Trimming took off 4 bases at V and 0 bases at J, with 10 bases between the two ends. The CDR3 runs to 15 residues.

This chain connects TRBV9 to TRBJ1-6; no firm D call. The length of the CDR3 is 12 residues. Trimming pared 4 bases from V and 8 bases from J, leaving 7 bases between. Germline V gene data show CDR1 as SGDLS and CDR2 as YYNGEE. The CDR3: CASSNGDSPLHF. In DNA form, the CDR3 reads TGTGCCAGCAGCAACGGGGATTCACCCCTCCACTTT. Variable domain in full (rest from reference TRBV9 and TRBJ1-6): DSGVTQTPKHLITATGQRVTLRCSPRSGDLSVYWYQQSLDQGLQFLIQYYNGEERAKGNILERFSAQQFPDLHSELNLSSLELGDSALYFCASSNGDSPLHFGNGTRLTVT.

The V gene is TRBV7-2, the J gene TRBJ2-3; 10 bases match TRBD2. Germline assignment: CDR1 SGHTA and CDR2 FQGNSA. After removal of 1 base from V and 1 base from J, the junction contained 11 bases not matched to a gene. This CDR3 has 19 amino acids. CDR3 sequence (DNA): TGTGCCAGCAGCTTAGAGGTTGCTAGCGGGAGCTCCCGCACAGATACGCAGTATTTT. Protein sequence: CASSLEVASGSSRTDTQYF.

V and J are TRBV7-2 and TRBJ1-2; no firm D call. Trimming pared 5 bases from V and 4 bases from J, leaving 11 bases between. CDR1 is SGHTA, CDR2 FQGNSA, per germline. This CDR3 spans 13 amino acids. The CDR3 region has the DNA TGTGCCAGCAGCCAACACGGCGGCTATGGCTACACCTTC. Its translation is CASSQHGGYGYTF.

The chain links TRBV6-5 to TRBJ1-1; 7 bases line up with TRBD1. The CDR3 runs 12 residues. Germline values: CDR1 MNHEY, CDR2 SVGAGI. The J segment lost 9 bases and the V segment lost 0 bases, leaving 1 base of the junction unmatched. The CDR3 spells CASSYSTGKAFF. The DNA for the CDR3 is TGTGCCAGCAGTTACTCGACAGGGAAAGCTTTCTTT.

The chain carries TRBV19 and TRBJ2-7; TRBD1 is a possible D gene (5 bases). The CDR3 runs to 13 residues. V lost 3 bases, J lost 4 bases, and 10 bases lay in between. Per the germline V gene, CDR1 is LNHDA and CDR2 is SQIVND (reference sequence). The CDR3: CASSMGRAYEQYF. In DNA form, the CDR3 reads TGTGCCAGTAGTATGGGCAGGGCGTACGAGCAGTACTTC.

The J gene is TRBJ2-1, the V gene TRBV24-1; 13 bases match TRBD2. The CDR3 is 17 residues long. Trimming cost V 1 base and J 7 bases; bases outside gene matches: 6. The V gene's germline CDR1 is KGHDR and CDR2 SFDVKD. The DNA for the CDR3 is TGTGCCACCAGTGATTTCTCACTAGCGGGAGGGACGAATGAGCAGTTCTTC. It specifies CATSDFSLAGGTNEQFF.

Turning to this clone: At the DNA level, this CDR3 is encoded by other sequences in the same sample as well. This chain uses TRBV28 with TRBJ2-7; TRBD2 might be the D (6 bases). The CDR3 has 14 amino acids. V lost 4 bases to trimming and J lost 2 bases, with 12 bases between them. Per the germline V gene, CDR1 is MDHEN and CDR2 is SYDVKM. The CDR3 region has the DNA TGTGCCAGCAGTTCCGGGACTGCGACCTACGAGCAGTACTTC. The encoded protein is CASSSGTATYEQYF.

The chain is built from TRBV18 and TRBJ1-1; D may be TRBD1 (5 bases). CDR1 KGHSH and CDR2 LQKENI come from the germline V gene. This CDR3 contains 13 residues. V shed 5 bases and J shed 7 bases, with 14 bases lying between them. The CDR3 region is CASSSGQHLEAFF. The DNA of the CDR3 is TGTGCCAGCTCATCCGGACAACACCTTGAAGCTTTCTTT.

The CDR3 protein is CASSHVGLAPLNADTQYF. The CDR3 coding sequence is TGCGCCAGCAGCCACGTGGGACTCGCCCCCTTAAACGCAGATACGCAGTATTTT. This chain uses TRBV4-1 with TRBJ2-3; tentative D call: TRBD2 (6 bases). Per germline, CDR1 MGHRA and CDR2 YSYEKL. Trimming removed 3 bases at V and 4 bases at J, with 23 bases between. This CDR3 contains 18 residues.

This CDR3 reads CASSPRSAIAGELFF. CDR3 sequence (DNA): TGTGCCAGCAGCCCGCGATCAGCGATCGCCGGGGAGCTGTTTTTT. The chain links TRBV7-3 to TRBJ2-2; D remains ambiguous. The V gene's germline CDR1 is SGHTA and CDR2 FQGTGA. Between the trimmed V and J ends, which lost 5 bases and 6 bases, there was a span of 16 bases. The CDR3 sequence is 15 residues long.

Written as DNA, the CDR3 is TGTGCCAGCAGTTACTCACAGCTGAACACTGAAGCTTTCTTT. It codes for CASSYSQLNTEAFF. The genes are TRBV6-5 and TRBJ1-1; D not resolved. The CDR3 has 14 amino acids. V shed 0 bases and J shed 0 bases, with 5 bases lying between them. Germline CDR1 and CDR2: MNHEY and SVGAGI.

The rearrangement uses TRBV24-1 and TRBJ2-5; TRBD2 matches at 7 bases. V trimming: 7 bases; J trimming: 1 base; junction bases outside the gene matches: 11. There are 16 residues in the CDR3. Germline CDR1 and CDR2: KGHDR and SFDVKD. The CDR3 loop reads CATSDGRGKAQETQYF. CDR3 DNA sequence: TGTGCCACCAGCGATGGGCGGGGGAAGGCCCAAGAGACCCAGTACTTC.

The chain recombines TRBV5-5 with TRBJ2-3; TRBD2 is a possible D gene (5 bases). The germline CDR1 and CDR2 sequences are SGHKS and YYEKEE (reference sequence). CDR3 length: 15 amino acids. V was trimmed by 1 base and J by 2 bases, leaving 11 bases between them. CDR3 in DNA: TGTGCCAGCAGCTTGATATCAGGACTCACAGATACGCAGTATTTT. Translation gives CASSLISGLTDTQYF.

This chain links TRBV19 with TRBJ2-5, with 7 bases lining up with TRBD1. The junction had 9 bases not matched to a gene; V was cut back by 6 bases and J by 2 bases. Germline CDR1 reads LNHDA; CDR2 reads SQIVND (reference sequence). The CDR3 runs to 15 residues. The CDR3 reads CASRITTRGQETQYF. CDR3 nucleotides: TGTGCCAGTAGGATTACGACCAGGGGGCAAGAGACCCAGTACTTC.

V and J are TRBV7-2 and TRBJ2-1, with 9 bases fitting TRBD1. Germline loops: CDR1 SGHTA, CDR2 FQGNSA. The CDR3 is made up of 15 amino acids. V lost 5 bases, J lost 9 bases, and 11 bases stayed unmatched. The CDR3 bases are TGTGCCAGCAGCCAAGACTCCGGGACAGGGTTTGAGCAGTTCTTC. This codes for CASSQDSGTGFEQFF.

This clone has a handful of counts. V gene TRBV10-3 combines with J gene TRBJ2-7; D might be TRBD2 (5 bases). The length of the CDR3 is 14 residues. Germline CDR1 reads ENHRY; CDR2 reads SYGVKD. Trimming shortened V by 3 bases and J by 3 bases, and 12 bases separated the two germline ends. CDR3 in DNA: TGTGCCATCAGTGAACGGGGAACGGGCTACGAGCAGTACTTC. It codes for CAISERGTGYEQYF.

The chain carries TRBV2 and TRBJ1-1; D not certain. The CDR3 consists of 15 residues. Per germline, CDR1 SNHLY and CDR2 FYNNEI. V was shortened by 1 base and J by 1 base, with 10 bases between the two germline ends. CDR3 DNA sequence: TGTGCCAGCAGTGAAGGCCGTGGGAGGAACACTGAAGCTTTCTTT. Protein: CASSEGRGRNTEAFF.

V is TRBV7-3 and J is TRBJ1-2; D gene unclear. Germline CDR1 is SGHTA and CDR2 is FQGTGA. This CDR3 region has 15 residues. V was pared by 5 bases and J by 4 bases, with 17 bases between. CDR3 nucleotides: TGTGCCAGCAGCCCACAACCCAATCCATCCTATGGCTACACCTTC. Protein sequence: CASSPQPNPSYGYTF. Filled out from reference TRBV7-3 and TRBJ1-2, the complete variable domain reads GAGVSQTPSNKVTEKGKYVELRCDPISGHTALYWYRQSLGQGPEFLIYFQGTGAADDSGLPNDRFFAVRPEGSVSTLKIQRTERGDSAVYLCASSPQPNPSYGYTFGSGTRLTVV.

The rearrangement links TRBV19 to TRBJ1-4, with D unresolved. From germline, CDR1 is LNHDA and CDR2 SQIVND (reference sequence). Trimming left V 3 bases short and J 3 bases short, with 11 bases between. The CDR3 has 15 amino acids. CDR3 nucleotides: TGTGCCAGTAGTATCACAGCCTATGCTAATGAAAAACTGTTTTTT. As protein: CASSITAYANEKLFF.

Comment on this clone: At the DNA level, this CDR3 is encoded by other sequences in the same sample as well. The gene calls are TRBV4-1 and TRBJ1-5; 11 nucleotides line up with TRBD1. The J segment lost 1 base and the V segment lost 3 bases, leaving 2 bases of the junction unmatched. This CDR3 has 16 amino acids. CDR1 MGHRA and CDR2 YSYEKL come from the germline V gene. The CDR3 here is CASSQGTGGSNQPQHF. The CDR3 coding sequence is TGCGCCAGCAGCCAGGGGACAGGGGGAAGCAATCAGCCCCAGCATTTT.

This chain connects TRBV5-1 to TRBJ2-1, with a possible D match to TRBD1 (6 bases). This CDR3 region has 16 residues. Between the trimmed V and J ends, which lost 2 bases and 6 bases, there was a span of 18 bases. CDR1 and CDR2 from the germline V gene are SGHRS and YFSETQ. CDR3 coding DNA: TGCGCCAGCAGCTTCAACATGGGGGCCGCCGGCAATGAGCAGTTCTTC. This codes for CASSFNMGAAGNEQFF.

J is TRBJ2-3 and V is TRBV5-1; 8 bases line up with TRBD1. V was clipped by 4 bases and J by 5 bases; unmatched bases: 9. CDR3 size: 15 residues. The germline gives CDR1 SGHRS, CDR2 YFSETQ. CDR3 protein: CASSPQGAAIDTQYF. CDR3 sequence (DNA): TGCGCCAGCAGCCCCCAGGGGGCAGCAATAGATACGCAGTATTTT.

The genes are TRBV11-3 and TRBJ2-3; 7 positions match TRBD1. Germline V CDR1 and CDR2: SGHNT, YENEEA. The CDR3 extends over 15 amino acids. The trim removed 0 bases at V and 2 bases at J, leaving 2 bases unmatched. CDR3 bases: TGTGCCAGCAGCTTAGAGGGACAGAACACAGATACGCAGTATTTT. Encoded protein: CASSLEGQNTDTQYF.

The J gene is TRBJ1-1, the V gene TRBV15; D remains ambiguous. Germline assignment: CDR1 LNHNV and CDR2 YYDKDF (reference sequence). Trimming took 0 bases from V and 6 from J, leaving 11 bases between them. The CDR3 extends over 14 amino acids. Here the CDR3 DNA reads TGTGCCACCAGCAGAGATCCGGCGGAGTCTGAAGCTTTCTTT. Translating it yields CATSRDPAESEAFF.

The chain combines TRBV27 with TRBJ1-2; unclear D gene. The CDR3 consists of 13 residues. The germline gives CDR1 MNHEY, CDR2 SMNVEV (reference sequence). V lost 0 bases to trimming and J lost 4 bases, with 6 bases between them. CDR3 coding DNA: TGTGCCAGCAGTTTATCGCGGGGCTATGGCTACACCTTC. Amino acids: CASSLSRGYGYTF.